This T cell receptor beta chain is from a study of T cell responses to AZD1222 COVID-19 vaccine. General study findings and limits: Sampled repertoires all dated from after the peak T cell response. An increase in Spike-specific TCR breadth and depth was observed after two AZD1222 doses. In the spike-specific TCR repertoire, nearly half reportedly target unmutated variant regions. Clonal diversity was possibly underestimated, and the donors were mostly white British, with more females.

The assay was immunoSEQ multiplex PCR, and TCRdb's table has in-frame clones only and misses some. The data show 90,000 to 110,000 clones, with around nine tenths seen just once and 2% to 3% held by the top ten. V was trimmed by 4 bases and J by 5 bases, leaving 15 bases between them. The V gene's germline CDR1 is SGHNT and CDR2 YYREEE (reference sequence). This CDR3 comprises 15 residues. In the case of this clone: Its antigen is undetermined.

The sample consisted of peripheral blood, taken on day 0 of AZD1222 vaccination. This chain connects TRBV5-4 to TRBJ1-4, with D possibly being TRBD1 (6 bases). This sequence originates from an adult in good health. The CDR3 DNA is TGTGCCAGCAGCAAACGACAGGAAGGAAATGAAAAACTGTTTTTT. Translated, it gives CASSKRQEGNEKLFF.